This TCR beta chain was retrieved from a study of T cells in localized non-small cell lung cancer. Study-wide results and caveats: Prolonged overall survival went with higher T cell density in the blood. Investigators sequenced only a single tumor region, leaving heterogeneity possible. There were a median about 53 of the top 100 tumor clones appearing in adjacent lung.

Germline assignment: CDR1 SGHRS and CDR2 YFSETQ. V dropped 5 bases and J dropped 5 bases, with 13 bases sitting between them. The CDR3 length is 13 residues. To note about this clone: What it recognizes is unknown.

The data were produced by immunoSEQ multiplex PCR, yet TCRdb's version contains in-frame clones alone and is incomplete. Counted here are around 41,000 clones, about nine tenths occurring once; the ten biggest clones make up less than 3.5%. This chain connects TRBV5-1 to TRBJ2-5; a possible D gene is TRBD1 (6 bases). This clonotype was obtained from a female donor older than 55 with stage I squamous cell lung carcinoma. The starting material was peripheral blood, obtained before any cancer treatment. The DNA of the CDR3 is TGCGCCAGCAGGGACAGTTCGGGGGAGACCCAGTACTTC. Protein sequence: CASRDSSGETQYF.